These T cell receptor beta chains were read from a single sample in a study of cytotoxic CD8 clonotypes in ibrutinib-treated CLL. TCRdb's table, derived via immunoSEQ multiplex PCR, lists solely in-frame clones and lacks some. The table records about 40,000 clones, roughly 70% of them present only once. Source: PBMCs, taken at disease progression, from a patient treated with ibrutinib. The receptors were sampled from a human donor with chronic lymphocytic leukemia. Both conserved end residues are trimmed from each CDR3.

>TRBV5-4|TRBJ1-2
ASRGGGQDNYGYT
>TRBV5-4|TRBJ2-1
ASSLGLTGYNEQF
>TRBV28|TRBJ2-5
ASRPGQGLQETQY
>TRBV29-1|TRBJ1-1
SVLWTGNTEAF
>TRBV30|TRBJ2-7
AWSVGVRVWEQY
>TRBV2|TRBJ2-3
ASSGLAASTDTQY
>TRBV5-1|TRBJ2-7
ASRAGTSGTYEQY
>TRBV25-1|TRBJ2-2
ASSEGRVGELF
>TRBV5-4|TRBJ2-5
ASSTTMGETQY
>TRBV7-8|TRBJ2-3
ASSLSRGRTSTDTQY
>TRBV12-5|TRBJ2-1
ASGSQTMLGDEQF
>TRBV27|TRBJ1-5
ASSLTAVGNQPQH
>TRBV5-1|TRBJ2-7
ASSSGLAGGLEQY
>TRBV5-4|TRBJ1-4
ASSLNTATNEKLF
>TRBV7-3|TRBJ2-2
ASSLMRNTGELF
>TRBV23-1|TRBJ2-1
ASSQSWRQVSYNEQF
>TRBV11-3|TRBJ2-3
ASSLDGNTDTQY
>TRBV5-6|TRBJ2-2
ASRTQGSYTGELF
>TRBV19|TRBJ1-5
ASSIIPNNQPQH
>TRBV15|TRBJ1-4
ATSRGRTAEKLF
>TRBV10-1|TRBJ1-5
ASPRQGGNQPQH
>TRBV5-6|TRBJ1-6
ASSGDSSQNSPLH
>TRBV5-5|TRBJ2-7
ASTWGLGSYEQY